There are a few counts of the clone carrying this TCR beta chain. Its specificity is unknown. The memory fraction was CD4+CD45RO+CD25- cells. Full-length variable regions came from constant-region reverse primers plus semi-nested Nested Universal Primer A PCR. TCRdb itself ran the 5' RACE reads through MiXCR, one entry per CDR3 protein. The sample shows more than 40,000 distinct CDR3 sequences, roughly 29% of them seen only once. Study results and caveats: Greatest tumor Treg TCR overlap was with tumor naive CD4+ cells.

CDR3 length: 13 amino acids. Trimming removed 3 bases from V and 5 bases from J; junction bases left unmatched: 3. The germline CDR1 and CDR2 sequences are MNHEY and SMNVEV (reference sequence). This receptor was obtained from a female donor with breast cancer. Source material: memory CD4+ T cells sorted from a lymph node. Noted subset: memory CD4+ T cells, CD4+CD45RO+CD25-. The chain carries TRBV27 and TRBJ2-5, with TRBD2 matching over 7 bases. The CDR3 protein is CASSLGGWETQYF. The DNA for the CDR3 is TGTGCCAGCAGTTTGGGGGGGTGGGAGACCCAGTACTTC.